This TCR beta chain originates from a study of blood T cells in healthy people across ages. Whole-study findings and limits: Both higher diversity and more naive CD4+ cells marked long-lived donors when set against aged donors.

The second PCR ran roughly 6 to 12 cycles with a sample-barcoded 5' primer and J-beta primers. TCRdb called the 5' RACE reads again in MiXCR, with one record for every CDR3 protein. The sample contains 900,000 to 950,000 distinct CDR3 sequences, about 27% of which appear only once. With respect to this clonotype: What it recognizes is unknown.

V was pared by 2 bases and J by 2 bases, with 10 bases between. Germline V lookup: CDR1 KGHSH, CDR2 LQKENI. The CDR3 has 15 residues. This sample was also put to use in a study of T cells of mothers and their children. That work states: The donors comprised about 6 children and their three healthy Caucasian mothers. The extracted RNA was employed in its entirety for cDNA synthesis, at roughly 1.5 ug per 15 ul. Researchers found no T cell clones that were persistent and microchimeric.

This chain uses TRBV18 with TRBJ1-3; weak D call: TRBD1 (6 bases). The TCR comes from a woman aged 40 to 55 in good health. The sequenced sample was blood. The CDR3 DNA is TGTGCCAGCTCACCAAAGGCAGGGGCTGGAAACACCATATATTTT. This gives the protein CASSPKAGAGNTIYF.